The rows below give T cell receptor beta chains drawn from one sample of a study of human CD8 memory T cell subsets. Reprocessing the 5' RACE reads, TCRdb reports a single entry for every CDR3 protein and omits DNA. Its clone listing holds around 3,100 distinct CDR3 sequences. Specimen: CD8+ T cells from PBMCs. These receptors came from a human donor in good health. Each CDR3 is given with its conserved first and last residue. Fields, in order: V gene, clone size, J gene, CDR3 protein. A clone size is listed for some rows: how often the clone was seen (once, few, many), or a class if it is expanded.

v_gene: TRBV6-1
abundance: -
j_gene: TRBJ2-3
CDR3aa: CASSDILGPDTQYF

v_gene: TRBV27
abundance: -
j_gene: TRBJ2-5
CDR3aa: CASSLGQGVTQYF

v_gene: TRBV7-9
abundance: medium-sized
j_gene: TRBJ1-6
CDR3aa: CASSLGDPSSYNSPLHF

v_gene: TRBV20-1
abundance: medium-sized
j_gene: TRBJ2-4
CDR3aa: CSARTTSGREGLAKNIQYF

v_gene: TRBV11-2
abundance: -
j_gene: TRBJ2-1
CDR3aa: CASSLEAGLANEQFF

v_gene: TRBV20-1
abundance: -
j_gene: TRBJ2-2
CDR3aa: CSARDLRDTGELFF

v_gene: TRBV20-1
abundance: -
j_gene: TRBJ2-2
CDR3aa: CSANQENTGELFF

v_gene: TRBV27
abundance: -
j_gene: TRBJ2-1
CDR3aa: CASSFDANEQFF

v_gene: TRBV29-1
abundance: medium-sized
j_gene: TRBJ2-2
CDR3aa: CSFGAGVETGELFF

v_gene: TRBV6-2/TRBV6-3
abundance: medium-sized
j_gene: TRBJ2-3
CDR3aa: CASSSRDTSTDTQYF

v_gene: TRBV4-1
abundance: medium-sized
j_gene: TRBJ2-1
CDR3aa: CASSQESTGSGNEQFF

v_gene: TRBV29-1
abundance: -
j_gene: TRBJ2-1
CDR3aa: CSVDALAGAKMGEQFF

v_gene: TRBV6-2/TRBV6-3
abundance: -
j_gene: TRBJ1-3
CDR3aa: CASSYVDGNTIYF

v_gene: TRBV29-1
abundance: -
j_gene: TRBJ2-1
CDR3aa: CSVTVPSYNEQFF

v_gene: TRBV6-4
abundance: medium-sized
j_gene: TRBJ2-3
CDR3aa: CASSTGDGTDTQYF

v_gene: TRBV7-2
abundance: medium-sized
j_gene: TRBJ1-1
CDR3aa: CASSLGAGGEAFF

v_gene: TRBV7-6
abundance: medium-sized
j_gene: TRBJ2-7
CDR3aa: CASSLNPGQGYEQYF

v_gene: TRBV24-1
abundance: -
j_gene: TRBJ1-1
CDR3aa: CATSGGDGGTEAFF

v_gene: TRBV20-1
abundance: large
j_gene: TRBJ2-5
CDR3aa: CSAREDQVPGETQYF

v_gene: TRBV29-1
abundance: -
j_gene: TRBJ2-7
CDR3aa: CSPKIADRVYEQYF

v_gene: TRBV29-1
abundance: medium-sized
j_gene: TRBJ2-7
CDR3aa: CSVAGTSDSYEQYF

v_gene: TRBV27
abundance: medium-sized
j_gene: TRBJ2-7
CDR3aa: CASRAMLHPYEQYF

v_gene: TRBV7-9
abundance: medium-sized
j_gene: TRBJ2-3
CDR3aa: CASSSGLADPTDTQYF

v_gene: TRBV21-1
abundance: medium-sized
j_gene: TRBJ2-3
CDR3aa: CASSRGQSCTDTQYF

v_gene: TRBV7-9
abundance: -
j_gene: TRBJ1-1
CDR3aa: CASRGRTGEGITEAFF

v_gene: TRBV7-8
abundance: medium-sized
j_gene: TRBJ2-7
CDR3aa: CASSLGTGDIDEQYF

v_gene: TRBV15
abundance: medium-sized
j_gene: TRBJ1-1
CDR3aa: CATSRDGGPEAFF

v_gene: TRBV27
abundance: medium-sized
j_gene: TRBJ1-2
CDR3aa: CASSRDPNYGYTF

v_gene: TRBV10-3
abundance: -
j_gene: TRBJ2-5
CDR3aa: CAISESGLTETQYF

v_gene: TRBV4-1
abundance: -
j_gene: TRBJ2-5
CDR3aa: CASGGTAGPGTQYF

v_gene: TRBV15
abundance: -
j_gene: TRBJ2-3
CDR3aa: CATSRVAGLAGGDTQYF

v_gene: TRBV20-1
abundance: -
j_gene: TRBJ1-1
CDR3aa: CSAADYTEAFF

v_gene: TRBV6-1
abundance: -
j_gene: TRBJ2-1
CDR3aa: CASTGLGDVNEQFF

v_gene: TRBV25-1
abundance: -
j_gene: TRBJ2-7
CDR3aa: CASSDGGHEQYF

v_gene: TRBV6-2/TRBV6-3
abundance: -
j_gene: TRBJ2-7
CDR3aa: CASSSFLVADLPYEQYF

v_gene: TRBV7-9
abundance: medium-sized
j_gene: TRBJ2-3
CDR3aa: CASQRGGASTDTQYF

v_gene: TRBV2
abundance: -
j_gene: TRBJ2-7
CDR3aa: CASSTGTDSYYEQYF

v_gene: TRBV10-2
abundance: -
j_gene: TRBJ2-3
CDR3aa: CASSESGRPSTDTQYF

v_gene: TRBV5-6
abundance: -
j_gene: TRBJ2-4
CDR3aa: CASSLAKGGGFAKNIQYF

v_gene: TRBV4-3
abundance: -
j_gene: TRBJ2-1
CDR3aa: CASSQDRAFSYNEQFF

v_gene: TRBV28
abundance: -
j_gene: TRBJ2-7
CDR3aa: CASSVTGGFDYEQYF

v_gene: TRBV12-3/TRBV12-4
abundance: -
j_gene: TRBJ2-2
CDR3aa: CASTTTLGLSGAGLFF

v_gene: TRBV6-4
abundance: medium-sized
j_gene: TRBJ2-3
CDR3aa: CASSSGGTTDTQYF

v_gene: TRBV5-1
abundance: -
j_gene: TRBJ2-1
CDR3aa: CASKGEAYNEQFF

v_gene: TRBV3-1
abundance: -
j_gene: TRBJ2-7
CDR3aa: CASSLNSFPYEQYF

v_gene: TRBV9
abundance: medium-sized
j_gene: TRBJ2-7
CDR3aa: CASSAGQGREQYF

v_gene: TRBV3-1
abundance: medium-sized
j_gene: TRBJ2-1
CDR3aa: CASSPPGERGAYEQFF

v_gene: TRBV7-9
abundance: medium-sized
j_gene: TRBJ2-7
CDR3aa: CASSLGTSGDNEQYF

v_gene: TRBV10-3
abundance: -
j_gene: TRBJ2-7
CDR3aa: CATLGGDSYEQYF

v_gene: TRBV12-3/TRBV12-4
abundance: medium-sized
j_gene: TRBJ1-5
CDR3aa: CASSRRQGNQPQHF

v_gene: TRBV15
abundance: medium-sized
j_gene: TRBJ1-2
CDR3aa: CATSRRDRANYGYTF

v_gene: TRBV12-3/TRBV12-4
abundance: medium-sized
j_gene: TRBJ1-5
CDR3aa: CASRPGYGQPQHF

v_gene: TRBV6-6
abundance: -
j_gene: TRBJ2-1
CDR3aa: CASRKAASGDNEQFF

v_gene: TRBV24-1
abundance: -
j_gene: TRBJ2-3
CDR3aa: CATSEGTVTDTQYF

v_gene: TRBV25-1
abundance: -
j_gene: TRBJ1-2
CDR3aa: CASSATGSYGYTF